This record looks at one T cell receptor (beta chain) sequence and its context. Its antigen is undetermined. These data originate in a study of cytomegalovirus exposure and HLA in healthy donors. Study conclusions and caveats: TCR beta sequences reportedly predicted the HLA-A and HLA-B alleles of most subjects accurately. Later on, an analysis tied under 20,000 TCR beta sequences to HLA alleles at 0.05 false discovery rate. Cytomegalovirus status was reportedly diagnosed by the classifier with high specificity and sensitivity. According to a later analysis, donors in an Asian-associated ancestry cluster reportedly had fewer N-insertions than the roughly 720-donor mean.

Amplification used 60 Vbeta primers and 13 Jbeta primers. Assay used: immunoSEQ multiplex PCR; TCRdb lists only in-frame clones, some missing. This sample's table reports some 39,000 clones. The sample comprised PBMCs. This clonotype originated in a woman aged 30 to 39 in good health and CMV-seropositive.

The CDR3 DNA reads as TGTGCCAGCTCACCACTTCGGCAGGGGAGTTCTAATGAAAAACTGTTTTTT. Its translation is CASSPLRQGSSNEKLFF. The V call is TRBV18, the J call TRBJ1-4; weak D call: TRBD1 (6 bases). The CDR3 loop spans 17 amino acids. V was shortened by 1 base and J by 3 bases, with 15 bases between the two germline ends. CDR1 is KGHSH, CDR2 LQKENI, per germline.